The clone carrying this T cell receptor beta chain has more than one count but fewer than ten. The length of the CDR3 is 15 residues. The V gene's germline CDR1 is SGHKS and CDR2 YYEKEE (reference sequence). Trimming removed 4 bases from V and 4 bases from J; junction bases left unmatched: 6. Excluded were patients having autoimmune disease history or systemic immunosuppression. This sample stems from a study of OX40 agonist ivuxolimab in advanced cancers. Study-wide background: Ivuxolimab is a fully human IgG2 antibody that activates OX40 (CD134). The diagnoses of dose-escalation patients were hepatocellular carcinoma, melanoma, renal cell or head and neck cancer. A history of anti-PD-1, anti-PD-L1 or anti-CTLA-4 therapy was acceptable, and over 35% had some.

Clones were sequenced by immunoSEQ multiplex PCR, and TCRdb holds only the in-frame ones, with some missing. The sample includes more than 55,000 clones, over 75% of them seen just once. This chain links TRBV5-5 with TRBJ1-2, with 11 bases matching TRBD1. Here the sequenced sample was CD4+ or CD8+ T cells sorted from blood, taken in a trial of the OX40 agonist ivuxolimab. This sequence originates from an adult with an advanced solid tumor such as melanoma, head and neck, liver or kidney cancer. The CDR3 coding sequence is TGTGCCAGCAGCAGGACAGGGGGCGGTGGCTATGGCTACACCTTC. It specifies CASSRTGGGGYGYTF.